These T cell receptor beta chains were read from a single sample in a study of blood T cell repertoires in COVID-19. Assay: immunoSEQ multiplex PCR; the TCRdb copy retains only in-frame clones and omits some. The repertoire holds 90,000 to 120,000 clones, with roughly 90% as singletons. The material sequenced was peripheral blood. These receptors all stem from a man aged 35-49 years with active or convalescent COVID-19. Each CDR3 is given with its conserved first and last residue. Fields, in order: J gene, V gene, clone size, D gene, CDR3 DNA, CDR3 protein. A D gene is named only where the DNA matches it firmly. Not every row has a clone size; where given, it reads once, few, many or a size class.

j_gene: TRBJ1-5; v_gene: TRBV10-3; abundance: NA; d_gene: NA; CDR3nt: TGTGCCATCAGTAGTGAAGGGAGGGCTACTCAGCCCCAGCATTTT; CDR3aa: CAISSEGRATQPQHF
j_gene: TRBJ2-3; v_gene: TRBV3-1/TRBV3-2; abundance: NA; d_gene: NA; CDR3nt: TGTGCCAGCAGCCCCTCCTTTGGGGGGGGAGGGGGGAAAGATACGCAGTATTTT; CDR3aa: CASSPSFGGGGGKDTQYF
j_gene: TRBJ1-5; v_gene: TRBV19; abundance: NA; d_gene: TRBD1; CDR3nt: TGTGCCAGTAGTGAACAGGGGGGTCAGCCCCAGCATTTT; CDR3aa: CASSEQGGQPQHF
j_gene: TRBJ1-5; v_gene: TRBV18; abundance: NA; d_gene: NA; CDR3nt: TGTGCCAGCTCACCAGGGCTCAGTCAGCCCCAGCATTTT; CDR3aa: CASSPGLSQPQHF
j_gene: TRBJ2-1; v_gene: TRBV11-1; abundance: NA; d_gene: NA; CDR3nt: TGTGCCAGCAGCTTCCGGCGGGACCCCTCCTACAATGAGCAGTTCTTC; CDR3aa: CASSFRRDPSYNEQFF
j_gene: TRBJ1-1; v_gene: TRBV27; abundance: NA; d_gene: TRBD1; CDR3nt: TGTGCCAGCAGGTTGACAGGGGGAAACACTGAAGCTTTCTTT; CDR3aa: CASRLTGGNTEAFF
j_gene: TRBJ2-2; v_gene: TRBV19; abundance: NA; d_gene: TRBD2; CDR3nt: TGTGCCAGTAGTATAAAACTAGCGGGAGCGTATGGCGGGGAGCTGTTTTTT; CDR3aa: CASSIKLAGAYGGELFF
j_gene: TRBJ1-1; v_gene: TRBV6-5; abundance: few; d_gene: NA; CDR3nt: TGTGCCAGCAGTTACTCGGCAGGGGAGACTGAAGCTTTCTTT; CDR3aa: CASSYSAGETEAFF
j_gene: TRBJ2-1; v_gene: TRBV24-1; abundance: NA; d_gene: TRBD1; CDR3nt: TGTGCCACCGGTAATCAGGGGGCCAATGAGCAGTTCTTC; CDR3aa: CATGNQGANEQFF
j_gene: TRBJ2-7; v_gene: TRBV7-2; abundance: NA; d_gene: TRBD2; CDR3nt: TGTGCCAGCAGCTCCGGCGGGGGGAATAGAATCTACGAGCAGTACTTC; CDR3aa: CASSSGGGNRIYEQYF
j_gene: TRBJ1-2; v_gene: TRBV6-5; abundance: NA; d_gene: TRBD1; CDR3nt: TGTGCCAGCAGAGGCCCCGGGACAGGGTATGGCTACACCTTC; CDR3aa: CASRGPGTGYGYTF
j_gene: TRBJ2-7; v_gene: TRBV19; abundance: few; d_gene: NA; CDR3nt: TGTGCCAGTAGTCCTCAATCGGGCTACGAGCAGTACTTC; CDR3aa: CASSPQSGYEQYF
j_gene: TRBJ1-5; v_gene: TRBV7-2; abundance: NA; d_gene: NA; CDR3nt: TGTGCCAGCAGCTTAGGGCGCACAACGGGGTTGCCCCAGCATTTT; CDR3aa: CASSLGRTTGLPQHF
j_gene: TRBJ1-4; v_gene: TRBV9; abundance: NA; d_gene: NA; CDR3nt: TGTGCCAGCAGCCGGGACACGGTTAATGAAAAACTGTTTTTT; CDR3aa: CASSRDTVNEKLFF
j_gene: TRBJ2-7; v_gene: TRBV28; abundance: NA; d_gene: NA; CDR3nt: TGTGCCAGCAGTGACAGACTCTACGAGCAGTACTTC; CDR3aa: CASSDRLYEQYF
j_gene: TRBJ1-2; v_gene: TRBV6-5; abundance: NA; d_gene: TRBD1; CDR3nt: TGTGCCAGCAGTTGGCACGACAGGGGAGTCTATGGCTACACCTTC; CDR3aa: CASSWHDRGVYGYTF
j_gene: TRBJ2-6; v_gene: TRBV7-2; abundance: NA; d_gene: NA; CDR3nt: TGTGCCAGCAGCCCCGCCAACGGCAACGTCCTGACTTTC; CDR3aa: CASSPANGNVLTF
j_gene: TRBJ2-1; v_gene: TRBV18; abundance: NA; d_gene: NA; CDR3nt: TGTGCCAGCTCACCGGGCGGGAATAATTACAATGAGCAGTTCTTC; CDR3aa: CASSPGGNNYNEQFF
j_gene: TRBJ2-2; v_gene: TRBV4-1; abundance: NA; d_gene: TRBD1; CDR3nt: TGCGCCAGCAGCCATTGGACAGGGTTGCACACCGGGGAGCTGTTTTTT; CDR3aa: CASSHWTGLHTGELFF
j_gene: TRBJ1-3; v_gene: TRBV3-1/TRBV3-2; abundance: NA; d_gene: TRBD1; CDR3nt: TGTGCCAGCAGCGACAGGGGGCCCGGAAACACCATATATTTT; CDR3aa: CASSDRGPGNTIYF
j_gene: TRBJ2-6; v_gene: TRBV19; abundance: NA; d_gene: TRBD1; CDR3nt: TGTGCCAGTTCTTTCGGGACAGGGGGCTCTGGGGCCAACGTCCTGACTTTC; CDR3aa: CASSFGTGGSGANVLTF
j_gene: TRBJ2-5; v_gene: TRBV28; abundance: once; d_gene: TRBD2; CDR3nt: TGTGCCAGCAGTTCGGGGGGGGCTAGCCAGGAGACCCAGTACTTC; CDR3aa: CASSSGGASQETQYF
j_gene: TRBJ1-1; v_gene: TRBV6-6; abundance: NA; d_gene: NA; CDR3nt: TGTGCCAGCAGTTACTCGCCAGGCCCCCTAAGGGCTTTCTTT; CDR3aa: CASSYSPGPLRAFF
j_gene: TRBJ1-1; v_gene: TRBV10-2; abundance: NA; d_gene: NA; CDR3nt: TGCGCCAGCAGTGGGACAGCCGTAAATTTGAACACTGAAGCTTTCTTT; CDR3aa: CASSGTAVNLNTEAFF
j_gene: TRBJ2-3; v_gene: TRBV6-5; abundance: NA; d_gene: NA; CDR3nt: TGTGCCAGCAGCGCAAAAGGGGGAGCCGGGTATACGCAGTATTTT; CDR3aa: CASSAKGGAGYTQYF
j_gene: TRBJ1-5; v_gene: TRBV6-2/TRBV6-3; abundance: once; d_gene: NA; CDR3nt: TGTGCCAGCAGTTACTGGGCAGAGAATCAGCCCCAGCATTTT; CDR3aa: CASSYWAENQPQHF
j_gene: TRBJ2-7; v_gene: TRBV9; abundance: NA; d_gene: TRBD2; CDR3nt: TGTGCCAGCAGCTCAGCTAGCGGGAACCAGCAGTACTTC; CDR3aa: CASSSASGNQQYF
j_gene: TRBJ1-4; v_gene: TRBV18; abundance: NA; d_gene: NA; CDR3nt: TGTGCCAGCTCACTCGGGGGACTGAATGAAAAACTGTTTTTT; CDR3aa: CASSLGGLNEKLFF
j_gene: TRBJ2-1; v_gene: TRBV19; abundance: NA; d_gene: NA; CDR3nt: TGTGCCAGTAGTCCTAGGGGGGGGAGAGCCTACAATGAGCAGTTCTTC; CDR3aa: CASSPRGGRAYNEQFF
j_gene: TRBJ2-3; v_gene: TRBV6-5; abundance: NA; d_gene: TRBD1; CDR3nt: TGTGCCAGCAGTTTTCCGGGACAGGGGGCGAAGGATACGCAGTATTTT; CDR3aa: CASSFPGQGAKDTQYF
j_gene: TRBJ1-2; v_gene: TRBV7-8; abundance: once; d_gene: TRBD1; CDR3nt: TGTGCCAGCAGCCCAACCGGGACAGTAATGAACTATGGCTACACCTTC; CDR3aa: CASSPTGTVMNYGYTF
j_gene: TRBJ1-4; v_gene: TRBV5-1; abundance: NA; d_gene: NA; CDR3nt: TGCGCCAGCAGCCCAATAGGACAGTTTAATGAAAAACTGTTTTTT; CDR3aa: CASSPIGQFNEKLFF
j_gene: TRBJ1-1; v_gene: TRBV5-4; abundance: NA; d_gene: NA; CDR3nt: TGTGCCAGCAGCTCCCCAGAAGTGAACACTGAAGCTTTCTTT; CDR3aa: CASSSPEVNTEAFF
j_gene: TRBJ2-7; v_gene: TRBV24-1; abundance: NA; d_gene: NA; CDR3nt: TGTGCCACCAGTGATTTCACCAAGACAGGAAACTACGAGCAGTACTTC; CDR3aa: CATSDFTKTGNYEQYF
j_gene: TRBJ2-1; v_gene: TRBV10-2; abundance: few; d_gene: TRBD2; CDR3nt: TGCGCCAGCAGTGAGTTTAAGAGCGGGAGCCACAATGAGCAGTTCTTC; CDR3aa: CASSEFKSGSHNEQFF
j_gene: TRBJ1-1; v_gene: TRBV7-3; abundance: NA; d_gene: NA; CDR3nt: TGTGCCAGCAGCTTAACCCCGGGATTGAACACTGAAGCTTTCTTT; CDR3aa: CASSLTPGLNTEAFF
j_gene: TRBJ1-2; v_gene: TRBV28; abundance: NA; d_gene: TRBD1; CDR3nt: TGTGCCAGCAGTGTACAGGGGAACTATGGCTACACCTTC; CDR3aa: CASSVQGNYGYTF
j_gene: TRBJ2-7; v_gene: TRBV6-5; abundance: NA; d_gene: NA; CDR3nt: TGTGCCAGCACCACCGAAGCGGGCTACGAGCAGTACTTC; CDR3aa: CASTTEAGYEQYF
j_gene: TRBJ1-4; v_gene: TRBV30; abundance: NA; d_gene: TRBD1; CDR3nt: TGTGCCTGGGGCACCGGGACAGGGGGCGGGAAACTGTTTTTT; CDR3aa: CAWGTGTGGGKLFF
j_gene: TRBJ2-1; v_gene: TRBV5-1; abundance: NA; d_gene: NA; CDR3nt: TGCGCCAGCAAGGAGGCGGGGTCGACCTACAATGAGCAGTTCTTC; CDR3aa: CASKEAGSTYNEQFF
j_gene: TRBJ2-7; v_gene: TRBV19; abundance: NA; d_gene: TRBD2; CDR3nt: TGTGCCAGTAGTCAGATTAAAGCGGGACGGAGCAACTACGAGCAGTACTTC; CDR3aa: CASSQIKAGRSNYEQYF
j_gene: TRBJ2-3; v_gene: TRBV18; abundance: NA; d_gene: TRBD2; CDR3nt: TGTGCCAGCTCACGGAGGCTAGCGGGAGATACGCAGTATTTT; CDR3aa: CASSRRLAGDTQYF
j_gene: TRBJ2-5; v_gene: TRBV20-1; abundance: NA; d_gene: NA; CDR3nt: TGCAGTGCTAGTCCCGGGAGCCGGGCCCAGTACTTC; CDR3aa: CSASPGSRAQYF
j_gene: TRBJ2-5; v_gene: TRBV6-6; abundance: NA; d_gene: NA; CDR3nt: TGTGCCAGCAGCCCCTCCCTTGAGCCGTACCAAGAGACCCAGTACTTC; CDR3aa: CASSPSLEPYQETQYF
j_gene: TRBJ2-3; v_gene: TRBV11-2; abundance: NA; d_gene: TRBD2; CDR3nt: TGTGCCAGCAGCTTGAGCGGGATAGATACGCAGTATTTT; CDR3aa: CASSLSGIDTQYF
j_gene: TRBJ1-2; v_gene: TRBV5-4; abundance: few; d_gene: NA; CDR3nt: TGTGCCAGCAGCTTGAGGGGTAGACAGGCAGACTATGGCTACACCTTC; CDR3aa: CASSLRGRQADYGYTF
j_gene: TRBJ2-1; v_gene: TRBV29-1; abundance: NA; d_gene: TRBD1; CDR3nt: TGCAGCGTGGGGCAGACAGGGTTCCCTTACAATGAGCAGTTCTTC; CDR3aa: CSVGQTGFPYNEQFF
j_gene: TRBJ1-2; v_gene: TRBV4-3; abundance: NA; d_gene: NA; CDR3nt: TGCGCCAGCAGCCAAGACAGAGACATGAACTATGGCTACACCTTC; CDR3aa: CASSQDRDMNYGYTF
j_gene: TRBJ1-2; v_gene: TRBV18; abundance: NA; d_gene: TRBD1; CDR3nt: TGTGCCAGCTCACCGAATAGCTTTGACAGGGGCTATGGCTACACCTTC; CDR3aa: CASSPNSFDRGYGYTF
j_gene: TRBJ2-7; v_gene: TRBV28; abundance: few; d_gene: NA; CDR3nt: TGTGCCAGCACTGGGGCCATAACCTACGAGCAGTACTTC; CDR3aa: CASTGAITYEQYF
j_gene: TRBJ1-2; v_gene: TRBV9; abundance: NA; d_gene: TRBD1; CDR3nt: TGTGCCAGCAGCGAGGACAGGGCGCCTACTCCTAATGGCTACACCTTC; CDR3aa: CASSEDRAPTPNGYTF
j_gene: TRBJ2-1; v_gene: TRBV7-9; abundance: once; d_gene: NA; CDR3nt: TGTGCCAGCAGCTGGGGCCCAGGTAGGGCGAGCTCCTACAATGAGCAGTTCTTC; CDR3aa: CASSWGPGRASSYNEQFF
j_gene: TRBJ2-7; v_gene: TRBV4-1; abundance: NA; d_gene: TRBD2; CDR3nt: TGCGCCAGCAGCCATCTTTGGGAGGGAACCTACGAGCAGTACTTC; CDR3aa: CASSHLWEGTYEQYF
j_gene: TRBJ2-1; v_gene: TRBV19; abundance: NA; d_gene: TRBD2; CDR3nt: TGTGCCAGTAGTACGAGGGGACTAGCGGGAGGATCGCTCAGGGATGAGCAGTTCTTC; CDR3aa: CASSTRGLAGGSLRDEQFF
j_gene: TRBJ1-2; v_gene: TRBV6-5; abundance: NA; d_gene: NA; CDR3nt: TGTGCCAGCAAAGCGGGGAACTATGGCTACACCTTC; CDR3aa: CASKAGNYGYTF
j_gene: TRBJ1-2; v_gene: TRBV5-4; abundance: NA; d_gene: NA; CDR3nt: TGTGCCAGCAGCTTCGGCCCAGGGATTAGCTATGGCTACACCTTC; CDR3aa: CASSFGPGISYGYTF
j_gene: TRBJ2-1; v_gene: TRBV27; abundance: NA; d_gene: NA; CDR3nt: TGTGCCAGCAGCCAGGCGGGTGGCTACAATGAGCAGTTCTTC; CDR3aa: CASSQAGGYNEQFF
j_gene: TRBJ1-1; v_gene: TRBV28; abundance: few; d_gene: TRBD1; CDR3nt: TGTGCCAGCAGTCCGAATCCGGGACAGCGAAACACTGAAGCTTTCTTT; CDR3aa: CASSPNPGQRNTEAFF
j_gene: TRBJ1-1; v_gene: TRBV3-1/TRBV3-2; abundance: once; d_gene: NA; CDR3nt: TGTGCCAGCAGCGTGGCGGTGAACACTGAAGCTTTCTTT; CDR3aa: CASSVAVNTEAFF